This TCR beta chain is drawn from a study of identical twins. Study results and caveats: Twins shared out-of-frame alpha sequences with excess low generation probability.

This clonotype was observed a few times. Its antigen remains unidentified. A single record per CDR3 protein comes from TCRdb applying MiXCR to the 5' RACE reads. The sample lists a few hundred thousand distinct CDR3 sequences, 9.5% occurring once. The germline CDR1 and CDR2 sequences are SEHNR and FQNEAQ (reference sequence). This CDR3 has 15 amino acids. The trim removed 4 bases at V and 6 bases at J, leaving 12 bases unmatched. This same sample was also part of a study on yellow fever vaccine responses in identical twins.

The material sequenced was CD8+ T cells sorted from blood. The chain carries TRBV7-9 and TRBJ2-7, with TRBD2 matching 7 bases. This sequence originates from a woman between 18 and 30 years old in good health. CDR3 residues: CASSYEAGTGPEQYF. CDR3 bases: TGTGCCAGCAGCTATGAAGCGGGAACTGGACCCGAGCAGTACTTC.